The 8 T cell receptor beta chains listed next were all sequenced from one sample in a study of T cells in Graves' hyperthyroidism and ophthalmopathy (dated by TCRdb to between 2019 and 2020). The library was made by multiplex PCR. Sequencing was carried out with an Illumina HiSeq 2000. The TCR beta CDR3 regions were amplified from the RNA transcripts. A first-round RT-PCR of the TCR CDR3 used the HTBI primer set with the Qiagen OneStep RT-PCR kit. TCRdb passed the public sequencing reads through fastp at Q25 and MiXCR, retaining productive beta sequences. Rows with one shared CDR3 protein collapse into an entry with the most common genes and DNA. Across this sample there are 250,000 to 300,000 distinct CDR3 sequences, with about 15% seen only once. 13% of the sample is taken by the ten largest. Sequencing was done on a sample of blood. The source is a woman aged 40 to 50 with Graves' hyperthyroidism that later progressed to Graves' ophthalmopathy.

This clonotype was detected many times. The chain uses TRBV2 and TRBJ2-7, with D perhaps TRBD2 (5 bases). V gave up 3 bases and J gave up 0 bases, with 18 bases separating them. Germline V gene sequence: CDR1 SNHLY, CDR2 FYNNEI. This CDR3 contains 17 residues. The CDR3 DNA reads TGTGCCAGCAGTGATGACCCACTAGGCAGGAGCTCCTACGAGCAGTACTTC. Its protein is CASSDDPLGRSSYEQYF.

This clonotype was detected many times. The genes are TRBV28 and TRBJ2-1; 9 nucleotides align to TRBD2. V gave up 5 bases and J gave up 8 bases; unmatched junction bases: 10. Germline CDR1 and CDR2: MDHEN and SYDVKM. The CDR3 covers 15 residues. The CDR3 DNA follows: TGTGCCAGCAGTCCGTCCTTAGCGGGAGCGCATGAGCAGTTCTTC. Residues: CASSPSLAGAHEQFF. The variable domain in full, completed from reference TRBV28 and TRBJ2-1, reads DVKVTQSSRYLVKRTGEKVFLECVQDMDHENMFWYRQDPGLGLRLIYFSYDVKMKEKGDIPEGYSVSREKKERFSLILESASTNQTSMYLCASSPSLAGAHEQFFGPGTRLTVL.

Ten or more counts support this clonotype. This rearrangement joins TRBV11-2 to TRBJ2-1; D gene uncertain. The germline gives CDR1 SGHAT, CDR2 FQNNGV. The V and J ends lost 3 bases and 4 bases respectively, with 7 bases between them. The CDR3 length is 13 residues. The CDR3 coding sequence is TGTGCCAGCAGCTTTCAGATATACAATGAGCAGTTCTTC. It codes for CASSFQIYNEQFF.

This clonotype was detected once. The chain uses TRBV6-2 or TRBV6-3 and TRBJ2-2, with TRBD2 matching over 13 bases. The V gene's germline CDR1 is MNHEY and CDR2 SVGEGT. The CDR3 has 18 amino acids. V lost 7 bases and J lost 0; bases outside the gene matches: 8. CDR3 DNA: TGTGCCAGCACGGACCCGGGACTAGCGGGAACGAACACCGGGGAGCTGTTTTTT. This encodes CASTDPGLAGTNTGELFF.

This rearrangement joins TRBV9 to TRBJ2-1; D ambiguous. Germline CDR1 reads SGDLS; CDR2 reads YYNGEE. The CDR3 extends over 12 amino acids. The V end lost 3 bases, the J end lost 9 bases, and 10 bases lay between the germline ends. The CDR3 loop reads CASSAQLSEQFF. CDR3 DNA: TGTGCCAGCAGCGCCCAGCTTAGTGAGCAGTTCTTC.

This clonotype was observed many times. The chain has TRBV29-1 and TRBJ2-2; D might be TRBD1 (6 bases). V lost 4 bases and J lost 4, with 10 bases in between. CDR3 length: 13 residues. CDR1 SQVTM and CDR2 ANQGSEA come from the germline V gene. Here the CDR3 DNA reads TGCAGCGTTGTACTAGGGGGCACCGGGGAGCTGTTTTTT. Its protein product is CSVVLGGTGELFF.

Ten or more counts support this clonotype. This chain connects TRBV5-1 to TRBJ2-1; TRBD2 agrees at 8 bases. The CDR3 loop spans 14 amino acids. Germline V gene data show CDR1 as SGHRS and CDR2 as YFSETQ. V shed 1 base and J 7 bases; nucleotides not matched to a gene: 4. The CDR3 bases are TGCGCCAGCAGCTTGACTAGCGGACAAAATGAGCAGTTCTTC. Residues: CASSLTSGQNEQFF.

Points on this clonotype: This sequence may be a read error, since a much larger clone differs from it by one base. CDR3 amino acids: CASSQRLAKETQYF. DNA of the CDR3: TGTGCCAGCTCCCAGCGACTAGCGAAAGAGACCCAGTACTTC. The rearrangement joins TRBV18 to TRBJ2-5; 8 nucleotides line up with TRBD2. With 6 bases clipped from V and 3 bases from J, the junction kept 6 bases outside the gene matches. The CDR3 covers 14 residues. CDR1 is KGHSH, CDR2 LQKENI, per germline.